The entry below gives a single TCR beta chain sequence along with its context. V was clipped by 2 bases and J by 2 bases; unmatched bases: 6. CDR1 SGHRS and CDR2 YFSETQ come from the germline V gene. The CDR3 contains 17 residues. This sample stems from a study of technical replicates of blood from a handful of donors. TCRdb keeps only in-frame clones here, not all; method: immunoSEQ multiplex PCR. The data contain tens of thousands of clones, 92% of them seen just once; the ten biggest clones take up approximately 0.25%. Sequenced input: T cells isolated from PBMCs. This TCR was sampled from a human donor in good health. This chain links TRBV5-1 with TRBJ2-7; 14 nucleotides match TRBD2. Here the CDR3 reads CASSLSTSGREAYEQYF. The CDR3 DNA follows: TGCGCCAGCAGCTTATCGACTAGCGGGAGGGAGGCCTACGAGCAGTACTTC. Filled out from reference TRBV5-1 and TRBJ2-7, the complete variable domain reads KAGVTQTPRYLIKTRGQQVTLSCSPISGHRSVSWYQQTPGQGLQFLFEYFSETQRNKGNFPGRFSGRQFSNSRSEMNVSTLELGDSALYLCASSLSTSGREAYEQYFGPGTRLTVT.